What follows are 26 T cell receptor beta chains derived from one specimen sequenced in a study of human T cells and chemical hapten exposure. The time point: pre-sensitization, week 0. Stated treatment: therapeutic diphenylcyclopropenone sensitization with weekly scalp DPC. From the RACE reads, TCRdb called clonotypes with MiXCR, one entry per CDR3 protein. Of 280,000 or so distinct CDR3 sequences in the sample, around 7% were seen once. The source was whole blood, collected in connection with sensitization to the hapten diphenylcyclopropenone (DPC). The receptors shown here come from a man aged 18 to 35 with alopecia areata. Some clones in this sample may be carry-over from other donors' samples.

This clonotype appeared many times. V and J are TRBV10-3 and TRBJ2-1; TRBD2 is a possible D gene (7 bases). This CDR3 comprises 16 residues. The germline V and J ends were trimmed by 0 bases and 5 bases, with 14 bases remaining between them. Looked up from germline, CDR1 is ENHRY and CDR2 is SYGVKD. This chain's CDR3 is CAISESARGGHNEQFF. The CDR3 DNA follows: TGTGCCATCAGTGAGTCGGCCAGGGGAGGGCACAATGAGCAGTTCTTC.

The chain couples TRBV12-3 or TRBV12-4 to TRBJ2-3; no reliable D call. V lost 5 bases, J lost 5 bases, and 11 bases lay in between. This CDR3 spans 13 amino acids. CDR3 sequence (DNA): TGTGCCAGCAGTCCCCGAAAACTAGATACGCAGTATTTT. As protein: CASSPRKLDTQYF.

Only one count was recorded for this clonotype. This chain uses TRBV7-2 with TRBJ2-5, with a weak D call TRBD1 (6 bases). The CDR3 length is 13 residues. Deletions cut 6 bases from V and 5 bases from J, with 13 bases between. Germline V lookup: CDR1 SGHTA, CDR2 FQGNSA. For the CDR3, the DNA is TGTGCCAGCAGGATCCGGGACAAGGAGACCCAGTACTTC. Translating gives CASRIRDKETQYF.

The chain joins TRBV6-2 or TRBV6-3 to TRBJ2-7, with TRBD1 matching 7 bases. The germline gives CDR1 MNHEY, CDR2 SVGEGT. J was trimmed by 2 bases and V by 6 bases; bases with no gene match: 1. The CDR3 runs 12 residues. As DNA, the CDR3 is TGTGCCAGCAGGGGACAGACCTACGAGCAGTACTTC. Translation: CASRGQTYEQYF.

CDR3 in amino acids: CASWRGGGNEQFF. The CDR3 DNA reads TGTGCCAGCTGGCGGGGGGGTGGCAATGAGCAGTTCTTC. V is TRBV6-5 and J is TRBJ2-1; TRBD2 matches at 9 bases. Trimming at V came to 8 bases and at J to 6 bases, leaving 5 bases not matched to a gene. The CDR3 has 13 residues. CDR1 and CDR2 (germline): MNHEY, SVGAGI.

This clonotype was counted between two and nine times. V is TRBV7-2 and J is TRBJ2-3; no clear D. Germline V lookup: CDR1 SGHTA, CDR2 FQGNSA. V lost 0 bases, J lost 4 bases, and 5 bases lay in between. The CDR3 spans 13 residues. In nucleotides, the CDR3 is TGTGCCAGCAGCTTAGCGAAGGCAGATACGCAGTATTTT. Its protein is CASSLAKADTQYF.

This clonotype showed up many times. The V and J genes are TRBV6-4 and TRBJ2-7, with 9 nucleotides matching TRBD1. The V segment lost 11 bases and the J segment 3 bases; nucleotides outside the gene matches: 8. Per germline, CDR1 MRHNA and CDR2 SNTAGT. This CDR3 has 13 residues. The CDR3 is CALGRDRDYEQYF. The CDR3 DNA follows: TGTGCCCTGGGCCGGGACAGGGACTACGAGCAGTACTTC.

The chain is built from TRBV29-1 and TRBJ2-3; D is ambiguous. V shed 0 bases and J shed 6 bases, with 16 bases lying between them. This CDR3 has 15 amino acids. The germline gives CDR1 SQVTM, CDR2 ANQGSEA. The CDR3 region is CSVEEAVGNLDTQYF. The CDR3 DNA follows: TGCAGCGTTGAAGAGGCAGTGGGGAATCTGGATACGCAGTATTTT.

In this sample, this clonotype turned up a few times. V and J are TRBV5-5 and TRBJ2-7, with TRBD1 identical over 7 bases. V was pared by 4 bases and J by 7 bases, with 14 bases of the junction left unmatched. The CDR3 sequence is 15 residues long. Germline CDR1 SGHKS, CDR2 YYEKEE (reference sequence). DNA for the CDR3: TGTGCCAGCAGCATATGGGACAGCTTGCCTAGGGAGCAGTACGTC. It translates to CASSIWDSLPREQYV.

This rearrangement joins TRBV27 to TRBJ2-7, with no clear D. The CDR3 length is 14 residues. Germline CDR1 and CDR2: MNHEY and SMNVEV (reference sequence). The germline V and J ends were trimmed by 7 bases and 5 bases, with 18 bases remaining between them. The CDR3 DNA follows: TGTGCCAGCACCCTTCTGGCAGGAAAAGACGAGCAGTACGTC. This gives the protein CASTLLAGKDEQYV.

The rearrangement uses TRBV4-1 and TRBJ2-3; perhaps TRBD1 as D (5 bases). The germline V gene has CDR1 MGHRA and CDR2 YSYEKL. This CDR3 contains 17 residues. V was trimmed by 0 bases and J by 4 bases, leaving 17 bases between them. The CDR3 coding sequence is TGCGCCAGCAGCCAAGAACCCCCAGGGATCCTCTCAGATACGCAGTATTTT. Protein product: CASSQEPPGILSDTQYF.

In its sample, this clonotype was seen a few times. The CDR3 here is CASSARTGKRGDTQYF. For the CDR3, the DNA is TGTGCCAGCAGCGCACGGACGGGCAAAAGGGGAGATACGCAGTATTTT. V and J are TRBV6-2 or TRBV6-3 and TRBJ2-3; weak D call: TRBD1 (5 bases). The CDR3 length is 16 residues. The V gene lost 6 bases and the J gene lost 5 bases, with 21 bases spanning the gap. Germline CDR1 reads MNHEY; CDR2 reads SVGEGT.

The chain couples TRBV5-1 to TRBJ1-4; 8 nucleotides match TRBD1. The CDR3 runs 19 residues. V gave up 0 bases and J gave up 0 bases; unmatched junction bases: 10. Germline V gene lookup returns CDR1 SGHRS and CDR2 YFSETQ. CDR3 nucleotides: TGCGCCAGCAGCTTGGTGCCGGGGGGACAGGATTCAACTAATGAAAAACTGTTTTTT. It yields the protein CASSLVPGGQDSTNEKLFF.

The sample holds a few counts of this clonotype. The chain is built from TRBV7-9 and TRBJ2-1; 10 bases line up with TRBD2. Germline V gene lookup returns CDR1 SEHNR and CDR2 FQNEAQ (reference sequence). This CDR3 is built from 15 residues. V was clipped by 6 bases and J by 3 bases; unmatched bases: 5. CDR3: CASRTAGGRYNEQFF. DNA of the CDR3: TGTGCCAGCAGGACAGCGGGGGGGCGCTACAATGAGCAGTTCTTC.

V is TRBV7-2 and J is TRBJ2-4, with D perhaps TRBD1 (6 bases). The germline V gene has CDR1 SGHTA and CDR2 FQGNSA. V was pared by 3 bases and J by 8 bases, with 11 bases between. The length of the CDR3 is 13 residues. CDR3 loop: CASSFGGLDIQYF. DNA of the CDR3: TGTGCCAGCAGCTTTGGGGGCCTAGACATTCAGTACTTC.

This clonotype occurred many times. The chain employs TRBV24-1 and TRBJ1-5; D gene ambiguous. Trimming stripped 3 bases from V and 3 bases from J, with 2 bases between. CDR3 size: 12 residues. Germline lookup yields CDR1 KGHDR and CDR2 SFDVKD. The CDR3 loop is CATSDANQPQHF. CDR3 coding DNA: TGTGCCACCAGTGATGCCAATCAGCCCCAGCATTTT.

This clonotype has a count of ten or more. This chain joins TRBV6-5 and TRBJ1-5; a possible D gene is TRBD1 (6 bases). Trimming took 6 bases from V and 2 from J, leaving 14 bases between them. Germline values: CDR1 MNHEY, CDR2 SVGAGI. The CDR3 contains 15 residues. The CDR3 loop reads CASRETGRGNQPQHF. CDR3 coding DNA: TGTGCCAGCAGAGAAACAGGGAGAGGCAATCAGCCCCAGCATTTT.

The rearrangement links TRBV7-9 to TRBJ1-2; possible D gene TRBD1, 6 bases. This CDR3 region has 14 residues. Trimming took off 1 base at V and 0 bases at J, with 6 bases between the two ends. Germline V CDR1 and CDR2: SEHNR, FQNEAQ (reference sequence). The CDR3 region is CASSLGTANYGYTF. In DNA, the CDR3 is TGTGCCAGCAGCTTAGGGACAGCTAACTATGGCTACACCTTC.

On this clonotype itself: An end of the junction differs from the germline gene, which may be a read error. This chain joins TRBV27 and TRBJ2-5, with 11 bases fitting TRBD2. In germline, CDR1 is MNHEY, CDR2 SMNVEV (reference sequence). The CDR3 contains 14 residues. The CDR3 region is CASSSRLAGSRQCF. Written as DNA, the CDR3 is TGTGCCAGCAGTTCCCGACTAGCGGGGAGCCGCCAGTGCTTC.

This rearrangement joins TRBV7-6 to TRBJ2-3; possibly TRBD2 for D (6 bases). CDR1 and CDR2 from the germline V gene are SGHVS and FNYEAQ. The V gene lost 7 bases and the J gene lost 0 bases, with 17 bases spanning the gap. The CDR3 has 16 amino acids. The CDR3 here is CASTLLAGLSTDTQYF. CDR3 bases: TGTGCCAGCACCCTCCTCGCGGGGCTGAGCACAGATACGCAGTATTTT. Full variable domain (missing parts from reference TRBV7-6 and TRBJ2-3): GAGVSQSPRYKVTKRGQDVALRCDPISGHVSLYWYRQALGQGPEFLTYFNYEAQQDKSGLPNDRFSAERPEGSISTLTIQRTEQRDSAMYRCASTLLAGLSTDTQYFGPGTRLTVL.

This clonotype came up many times. The chain uses TRBV2 and TRBJ2-1, with D uncertain. V lost 8 bases and J 7 bases, leaving 21 bases between the germline ends. The CDR3 runs to 15 residues. CDR1 and CDR2 from the germline V gene are SNHLY and FYNNEI. CDR3 in DNA: TGTGCCAGCCCCTTATCAACCACCCAAATGAATGAGCAGTTCTTC. Amino acids: CASPLSTTQMNEQFF. The complete variable domain, with remaining parts taken from reference TRBV2 and TRBJ2-1, reads EPEVTQTPSHQVTQMGQEVILRCVPISNHLYFYWYRQILGQKVEFLVSFYNNEISEKSEIFDDQFSVERPDGSNFTLKIRSTKLEDSAMYFCASPLSTTQMNEQFFGPGTRLTVL.

In its sample, this clonotype was seen a few times. The rearrangement uses TRBV27 and TRBJ1-2; the D gene is possibly TRBD1 (6 bases). V dropped 0 bases and J dropped 2 bases, with 16 bases sitting between them. This CDR3 comprises 17 residues. In germline, CDR1 is MNHEY, CDR2 SMNVEV (reference sequence). The DNA for the CDR3 is TGTGCCAGCAGTTTATCGAGGGGTGACAGGAAAAACTATGGCTACACCTTC. Its protein is CASSLSRGDRKNYGYTF.

This clonotype was seen a handful of times. The gene calls are TRBV3-1 and TRBJ2-3; 11 nucleotides match TRBD1. The CDR3 spans 17 residues. CDR1 and CDR2 from the germline V gene are LGHDT and YNNKEL (reference sequence). V gave up 3 bases and J gave up 1 base; unmatched junction bases: 6. CDR3 nucleotide sequence: TGTGCCAGCAGCCACGGGACAGGGGGATCCGGCACAGATACGCAGTATTTT. The encoded protein is CASSHGTGGSGTDTQYF.

The chain uses TRBV6-2 or TRBV6-3 and TRBJ2-4; 15 positions agree with TRBD2. After removal of 6 bases from V and 0 bases from J, the junction contained 6 bases not matched to a gene. CDR3 length: 18 residues. The germline V gene has CDR1 MNHEY and CDR2 SVGEGT. The CDR3 DNA sequence: TGTGCCAGCAGCTCCGGGACTAGCGGGGGGTTAGCCAAAAACATTCAGTACTTC. Residues: CASSSGTSGGLAKNIQYF.

The table lists this clonotype with a few counts. The chain joins TRBV5-1 to TRBJ1-5; TRBD1 agrees at 9 bases. CDR3 length equals 20 residues. Trimming at V came to 0 bases and at J to 1 base, leaving 14 bases not matched to a gene. Per the germline V gene, CDR1 is SGHRS and CDR2 is YFSETQ. This CDR3 reads CASSLEPGTGSDGSNQPQHF. In DNA, the CDR3 is TGCGCCAGCAGCTTGGAGCCCGGGACAGGGTCAGATGGGAGCAATCAGCCCCAGCATTTT.

The chain joins TRBV9 to TRBJ2-5; TRBD2 matches at 8 bases. The CDR3 loop spans 14 amino acids. The J segment lost 4 bases and the V segment lost 2 bases, leaving 4 bases of the junction unmatched. Germline V lookup: CDR1 SGDLS, CDR2 YYNGEE. CDR3 DNA sequence: TGTGCCAGCAGCGTCGGGACTAGTCGAGAGACCCAGTACTTC. It encodes CASSVGTSRETQYF.